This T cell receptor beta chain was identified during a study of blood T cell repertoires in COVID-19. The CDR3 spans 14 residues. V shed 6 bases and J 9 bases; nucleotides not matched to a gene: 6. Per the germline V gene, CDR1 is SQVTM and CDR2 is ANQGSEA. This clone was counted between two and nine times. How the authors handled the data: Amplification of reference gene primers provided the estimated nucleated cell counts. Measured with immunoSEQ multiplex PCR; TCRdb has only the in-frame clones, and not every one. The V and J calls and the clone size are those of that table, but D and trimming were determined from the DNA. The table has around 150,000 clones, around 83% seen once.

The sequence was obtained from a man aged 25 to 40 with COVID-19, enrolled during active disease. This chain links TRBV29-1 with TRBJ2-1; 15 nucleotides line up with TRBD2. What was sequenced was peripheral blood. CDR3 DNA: TGCAGCGTAGTGGGACTAGCGGGAGGAGGTGAGCAGTTCTTC. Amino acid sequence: CSVVGLAGGGEQFF.